Sequencing of this TCR beta chain was carried out in a study of identical twins. Findings and limits, study-wide: Whereas memory repertoires showed no such difference, abundant cord blood beta clonotypes carried fewer insertions. For out-of-frame beta sequences, excess twin sharing was weaker.

Trimming cost V 8 bases and J 0 bases; bases outside gene matches: 6. Germline V gene lookup returns CDR1 SGHTA and CDR2 FQGNSA. This CDR3 is 14 amino acids long. A universal primer binding site was introduced by template switching. The final cDNA contained unique molecular identifiers. TCRdb recomputed calls from the 5' RACE reads with MiXCR, one row per CDR3 protein. Of 400,000 to 500,000 distinct CDR3 sequences listed, around a sixth were seen once; the top ten hold 9% to 15%. A note on this clonotype: The target antigen is unknown.

The sample comprised naive T cells sorted from blood. V and J are TRBV7-2 and TRBJ2-7, with TRBD2 identical over 8 bases. The sequence was collected from a man aged 50 to 59 in good health. This CDR3 is CASRFGGASYEQYF. DNA for the CDR3: TGTGCCAGCCGGTTCGGGGGGGCCTCCTACGAGCAGTACTTC.